One sample yielded the 9 T cell receptor beta chains listed below, sequenced in a study of CD8 T cells in Susac syndrome. The authors reverse transcribed about 0.5 to 1 ug RNA with random hexamers. In TCRdb, the immunoSEQ multiplex PCR reads were re-called with MiXCR into one record per CDR3 protein. The sample holds about 300,000 distinct CDR3 sequences; around 89% are singletons and the top ten take 0.18%. The material sequenced was CD8+ T cells from PBMCs. The source is a human donor with multiple sclerosis.

This clonotype was recorded a few times. The chain is built from TRBV6-5 and TRBJ2-1; D is ambiguous. V lost 0 bases and J 5 bases, leaving 20 bases between the germline ends. The CDR3 length is 18 residues. Germline-derived CDR1 and CDR2 are MNHEY and SVGAGI. The CDR3: CASSYSRKPSWVDNEQFF. CDR3 coding DNA: TGTGCCAGCAGTTACTCAAGGAAACCCAGTTGGGTTGACAATGAGCAGTTCTTC.

The rearrangement uses TRBV27 and TRBJ2-1; 14 bases agree with TRBD2. The trim removed 5 bases at V and 3 bases at J, leaving 3 bases unmatched. Germline CDR1 MNHEY, CDR2 SMNVEV (reference sequence). The CDR3 loop spans 16 amino acids. The chain's CDR3 is CASSPGTSGSYNEQFF. In DNA, the CDR3 is TGTGCCAGCAGTCCAGGGACTAGCGGGAGCTACAATGAGCAGTTCTTC.

V is TRBV6-6 and J is TRBJ1-4, with D possibly being TRBD1 (5 bases). CDR3 length equals 14 residues. Germline-derived CDR1 and CDR2 are MNHNY and SVGAGI (reference sequence). Deletions cut 5 bases from V and 0 bases from J, with 7 bases between. CDR3 sequence: CASSGTSTNEKLFF. The DNA for the CDR3 is TGTGCCAGCAGTGGGACGTCAACTAATGAAAAACTGTTTTTT.

The V gene is TRBV13, the J gene TRBJ2-5, with D possibly being TRBD1 (6 bases). The germline V gene encodes CDR1 PRHDT and CDR2 FYEKMQ (reference sequence). The CDR3 is 17 amino acids. V was shortened by 4 bases and J by 2 bases, with 20 bases between the two germline ends. The CDR3 DNA reads as TGTGCCAGCAGCTCCAGAGGGGGAGCCCCCCGGCAAGAGACCCAGTACTTC. Translation: CASSSRGGAPRQETQYF.

This sequence joins TRBV20-1 and TRBJ2-1; 13 bases agree with TRBD2. The CDR3 sequence is 17 residues long. Germline-derived CDR1 and CDR2 are DFQATT and SNEGSKA (reference sequence). Unmatched junction bases numbered 11, after V lost 0 bases and J lost 9 bases. CDR3 bases: TGCAGTGCTAGAGATTTATGGACTAGCGGGAGTATTGCTGAGCAGTTCTTC. This codes for CSARDLWTSGSIAEQFF.

The chain has TRBV28 and TRBJ1-1, with D possibly being TRBD1 (5 bases). In germline, CDR1 is MDHEN, CDR2 SYDVKM. V lost 6 bases to trimming and J lost 3 bases, with 8 bases between them. The CDR3 is 12 residues long. Here the CDR3 reads CASREGYTEAFF. The CDR3 DNA sequence: TGTGCCAGCAGGGAGGGGTACACTGAAGCTTTCTTT.

This chain links TRBV20-1 with TRBJ2-7; no clear D gene. The length of the CDR3 is 14 residues. The germline V gene has CDR1 DFQATT and CDR2 SNEGSKA (reference sequence). Trimming left V 6 bases short and J 1 base short, with 16 bases between. In DNA form, the CDR3 reads TGCAGTGCCCCCGTCTCCCTTTCATCCTACGAGCAGTACTTC. The encoded protein is CSAPVSLSSYEQYF.

The rearrangement joins TRBV20-1 to TRBJ2-5, with 10 bases that match TRBD2. Germline values: CDR1 DFQATT, CDR2 SNEGSKA (reference sequence). The junction had 5 bases not matched to a gene; V was cut back by 0 bases and J by 1 base. This CDR3 is 16 amino acids long. CDR3 nucleotide sequence: TGCAGTGCTAGAGATCGGCTAGCGGGGGCCCAAGAGACCCAGTACTTC. This translates into CSARDRLAGAQETQYF.

The chain recombines TRBV4-2 with TRBJ2-1; 12 bases map to TRBD2. Germline values: CDR1 LGHNA, CDR2 YNFKEQ. This CDR3 has 19 residues. J gave up 8 bases and V 1 base, and 15 bases lay outside the gene matches. CDR3 protein: CASSQAGGLAGTMRDEQFF. CDR3 coding DNA: TGTGCCAGCAGCCAAGCAGGGGGACTAGCGGGCACAATGCGGGATGAGCAGTTCTTC.